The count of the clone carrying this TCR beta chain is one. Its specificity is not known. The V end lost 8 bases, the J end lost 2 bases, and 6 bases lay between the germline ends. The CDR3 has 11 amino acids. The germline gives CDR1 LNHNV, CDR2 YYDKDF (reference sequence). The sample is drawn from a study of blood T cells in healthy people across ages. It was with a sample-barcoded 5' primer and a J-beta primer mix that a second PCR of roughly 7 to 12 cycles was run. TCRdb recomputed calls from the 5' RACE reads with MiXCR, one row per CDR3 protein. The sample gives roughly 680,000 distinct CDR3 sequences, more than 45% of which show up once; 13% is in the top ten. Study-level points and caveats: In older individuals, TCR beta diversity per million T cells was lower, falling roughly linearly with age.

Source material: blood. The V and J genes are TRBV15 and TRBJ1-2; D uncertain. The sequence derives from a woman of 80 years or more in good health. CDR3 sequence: CATEGNYGYTF. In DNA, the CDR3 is TGTGCCACCGAAGGGAACTATGGCTACACCTTC.